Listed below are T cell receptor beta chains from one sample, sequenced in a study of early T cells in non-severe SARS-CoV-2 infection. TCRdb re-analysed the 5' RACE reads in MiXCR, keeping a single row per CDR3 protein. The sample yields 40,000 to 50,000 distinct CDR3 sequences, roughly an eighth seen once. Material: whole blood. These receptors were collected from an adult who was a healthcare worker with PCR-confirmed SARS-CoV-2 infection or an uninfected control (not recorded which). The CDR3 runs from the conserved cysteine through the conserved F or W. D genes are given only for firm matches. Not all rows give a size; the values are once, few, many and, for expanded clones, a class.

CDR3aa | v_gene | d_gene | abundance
CASGTVYEQYF | TRBV28 | TRBD1 | many
CASTPNLANTEAFF | TRBV5-1 | NA | many
CASSLRGLAGDTGELFF | TRBV7-9 | TRBD2 | NA
CAKLPPGTGGNEQFF | TRBV2 | TRBD1 | NA
CASSRGTGFTDTQYF | TRBV19 | TRBD1 | NA
CASSLGGRDNSPLHF | TRBV7-7 | NA | few
CASSETGGEGYGYTF | TRBV9 | TRBD1 | few
CASSLREQSTDTQYF | TRBV7-2 | NA | few
CSARRPAPFNSPLHF | TRBV20-1 | NA | NA
CASRPTGVTEAFF | TRBV7-8 | TRBD1 | many
CASSLSGTNPIQYF | TRBV27 | NA | NA